The clone carrying this T cell receptor (beta chain) came up many times. Its specificity is unknown. This entry is derived from a study of Ad26.COV2.S vaccination and SARS-CoV-2 variants. Study in general: Donor participated within the Ad26.COV2.S arm of the COV1001 trial. Once or twice, 56 days apart, Ad26.COV2.S was delivered intramuscularly.

CDR1 and CDR2 (germline): SGHTA, FQGNSA. V gave up 5 bases and J gave up 2 bases, with 15 bases separating them. CDR3 length: 15 amino acids. The repertoire was sequenced with immunoSEQ multiplex PCR; TCRdb's copy has only in-frame clones and lacks some. The table has approximately 410,000 clones, approximately 90% seen once. Treatment reported: approximately 18 received Ad26.COV2.S at low or high dose, single or two shots; 5 received placebo; per-sample allocation not given. Sample collection was performed on day 63 after the first vaccine or placebo injection. The donor's status was that of an adult aged 18-55 years in Boston. Study observations and caveats: Vaccinees reportedly had broad spike-specific CD8+ and CD4+ T cell responses.

This chain connects TRBV7-2 to TRBJ1-2; D is perhaps TRBD1 (6 bases). This TCR came from a person between 18 and 60 years old who received the Ad26.COV2.S COVID-19 vaccine or a placebo. The sequences come from peripheral blood, collected in a trial of Ad26.COV2.S vaccine versus placebo. CDR3 loop: CASSPTTGPNYGYTF. DNA of the CDR3: TGTGCCAGCAGCCCAACAACAGGGCCCAACTATGGCTACACCTTC.